These 9 T cell receptor beta chains were sequenced from one sample in a study of identical twins. Each CDR3 protein is one row after TCRdb ran MiXCR on the 5' RACE reads. In the table there are about 330,000 distinct CDR3 sequences, 9% to 15% of which are singletons. This sample was also put to use in a study of yellow fever vaccine responses in identical twins.

The sample comprised CD8+ T cells sorted from blood. Receptors were obtained from a woman aged 18-29 years in good health.

The genes are TRBV24-1 and TRBJ2-1; 12 bases map to TRBD2. The V gene's germline CDR1 is KGHDR and CDR2 SFDVKD. This CDR3 region has 16 residues. V trimming: 1 base; J trimming: 12 bases; junction bases outside the gene matches: 9. CDR3: CATSDLSSGRGAGQFF. The CDR3 DNA reads TGTGCCACCAGTGATTTATCTAGCGGGAGGGGCGCGGGGCAGTTCTTC.

There are many counts of this clonotype. J is TRBJ2-2 and V is TRBV12-3 or TRBV12-4; TRBD1 might be the D (6 bases). Deletions cut 5 bases from V and 0 bases from J, with 19 bases between. CDR3 length: 18 residues. CDR3 sequence reads: CASSPHGRGNTNTGELFF. DNA of the CDR3: TGTGCCAGCAGTCCCCATGGCAGGGGAAACACGAACACCGGGGAGCTGTTTTTT.

The chain has TRBV4-1 and TRBJ2-2, with D uncertain. The ends were cut back, 0 bases at V and 4 bases at J, with 9 bases in the middle. Germline CDR1 reads MGHRA; CDR2 reads YSYEKL. CDR3 length equals 15 residues. CDR3 residues: CASSQECCGTGELFF. The CDR3, as DNA: TGCGCCAGCAGCCAAGAATGTTGCGGCACCGGGGAGCTGTTTTTT.

The sample holds a few counts of this clonotype. The rearrangement joins TRBV6-1 to TRBJ1-6; no firm D call. Germline lookup yields CDR1 MNHNS and CDR2 SASEGT. The CDR3 consists of 14 residues. V lost 5 bases and J lost 8, with 13 bases in between. The CDR3 bases are TGTGCCAGCAGTCCGCCTGTTCGGGATTCACCCCTCCACTTT. Protein: CASSPPVRDSPLHF.

This clonotype was counted a few times. This chain uses TRBV6-1 with TRBJ2-3, with D maybe TRBD1 (6 bases). The CDR3 is 13 amino acids. Trimming pared 11 bases from V and 2 bases from J, leaving 14 bases between. From germline, CDR1 is MNHNS and CDR2 SASEGT. CDR3 bases: TGTGCCTTTGCCCGGACAGCCACAGATACGCAGTATTTT. Its protein product is CAFARTATDTQYF.

This chain uses TRBV28 with TRBJ1-6; unclear D gene. The CDR3 length is 14 residues. Germline V gives CDR1 MDHEN, CDR2 SYDVKM. V lost 7 bases to trimming and J lost 9 bases, with 16 bases between them. The CDR3 region is CASIRQVESSPLHF. CDR3 sequence (DNA): TGTGCCAGCATCCGTCAGGTTGAAAGTTCACCCCTCCACTTT.

This clonotype was seen only a few times. V and J are TRBV12-3 or TRBV12-4 and TRBJ2-1, with D tentatively TRBD1 (5 bases). The CDR3 length is 15 residues. V lost 4 bases, J lost 6 bases, and 16 bases lay in between. This CDR3 reads CASSYGRVWVNEQFF. CDR3 DNA sequence: TGTGCCAGCAGTTATGGCAGGGTTTGGGTCAATGAGCAGTTCTTC.

The rearrangement uses TRBV20-1 and TRBJ2-5; tentatively, D is TRBD2 (5 bases). CDR1 and CDR2 (germline): DFQATT, SNEGSKA (reference sequence). There are 13 residues in the CDR3. The V and J ends lost 6 bases and 4 bases respectively, with 15 bases between them. This chain's CDR3 is CSARSGYGETQYF. In nucleotides, the CDR3 is TGCAGTGCCCGGTCGGGGTATGGAGAGACCCAGTACTTC.

The V and J genes are TRBV6-1 and TRBJ2-1; D is uncertain. Germline loops: CDR1 MNHNS, CDR2 SASEGT. The CDR3 loop spans 16 amino acids. V lost 6 bases and J lost 0, with 15 bases in between. The CDR3 DNA is TGTGCCAGCAGCCTAACCGACACGAGCTCCTACAATGAGCAGTTCTTC. Translating it yields CASSLTDTSSYNEQFF.